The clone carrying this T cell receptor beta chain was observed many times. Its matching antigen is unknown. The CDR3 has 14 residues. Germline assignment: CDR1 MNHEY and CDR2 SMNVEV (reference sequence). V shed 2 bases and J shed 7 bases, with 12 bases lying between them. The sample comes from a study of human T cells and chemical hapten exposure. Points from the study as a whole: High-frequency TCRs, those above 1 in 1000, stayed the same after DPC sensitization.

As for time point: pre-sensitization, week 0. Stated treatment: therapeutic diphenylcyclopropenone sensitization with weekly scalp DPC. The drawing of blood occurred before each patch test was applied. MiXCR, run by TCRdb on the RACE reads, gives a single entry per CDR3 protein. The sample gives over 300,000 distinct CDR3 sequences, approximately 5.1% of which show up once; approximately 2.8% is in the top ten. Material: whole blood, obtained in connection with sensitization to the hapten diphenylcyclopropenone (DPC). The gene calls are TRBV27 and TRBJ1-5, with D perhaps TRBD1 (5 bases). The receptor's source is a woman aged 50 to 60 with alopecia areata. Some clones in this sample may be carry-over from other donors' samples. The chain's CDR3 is CASSLQGPGQPQHF. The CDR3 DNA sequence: TGTGCCAGCAGTTTACAGGGCCCTGGACAGCCCCAGCATTTT.